The 17 T cell receptor beta chains below all came from one sample that was sequenced in a study of cytomegalovirus exposure and HLA in healthy donors. The primer mix had 60 Vbeta and 13 Jbeta primers. Clones were sequenced by immunoSEQ multiplex PCR, and TCRdb holds only the in-frame ones, with some missing. The table includes around 200,000 clones, approximately 81% detected once. The sample taken for sequencing was PBMCs. These receptors were collected from a man aged 45-65 years in good health and CMV-seronegative.

This chain joins TRBV7-6 and TRBJ2-2, with 13 bases that match TRBD2. V shed 5 bases, J shed 0 bases, and the junction held 9 bases outside the gene matches. Germline V lookup: CDR1 SGHVS, CDR2 FNYEAQ. CDR3 length: 19 residues. The CDR3, as DNA: TGTGCCAGCAGCAAGAGGACTAGCGGGGGTGGTACGAACACCGGGGAGCTGTTTTTT. The encoded protein is CASSKRTSGGGTNTGELFF.

The V and J genes are TRBV7-2 and TRBJ1-2; D is perhaps TRBD1 (5 bases). Deletions cut 4 bases from V and 3 bases from J, with 12 bases between. The CDR3 length is 14 residues. Germline CDR1 reads SGHTA; CDR2 reads FQGNSA. CDR3 in DNA: TGTGCCAGCAGCTCCGGAGGGGCCCACTATGGCTACACCTTC. Its translation: CASSSGGAHYGYTF. The full variable domain, with the rest looked up from reference TRBV7-2 and TRBJ1-2, is GAGVSQSPSNKVTEKGKDVELRCDPISGHTALYWYRQSLGQGLEFLIYFQGNSAPDKSGLPSDRFSAERTGGSVSTLTIQRTQQEDSAVYLCASSSGGAHYGYTFGSGTRLTVV.

The rearrangement links TRBV12-5 to TRBJ2-2, with D uncertain. The V end was cut by 0 bases, the J end by 1 base, with 9 bases between. CDR1 LGHNT and CDR2 FRNRAP come from the germline V gene. The CDR3 runs to 16 residues. The CDR3 coding sequence is TGTGCTAGTGGTTTGGTCCAGACGGGGAACACCGGGGAGCTGTTTTTT. Protein product: CASGLVQTGNTGELFF.

This clone was detected only once. V and J are TRBV23-1 and TRBJ2-7; D gene unclear. TRBV23-1 is designated an ORF whose function remains uncertain. The CDR3 spans 14 residues. V lost 2 bases and J lost 0, with 8 bases in between. Written as DNA, the CDR3 is TGCGCCAGCAGTCAAGTTCTTAGCTCCTACGAGCAGTACTTC. The encoded protein is CASSQVLSSYEQYF.

This clone was detected only a few times. The chain links TRBV6-5 to TRBJ2-2; D is uncertain. V dropped 0 bases and J dropped 6 bases, with 5 bases sitting between them. Looked up from germline, CDR1 is MNHEY and CDR2 is SVGAGI. The CDR3 covers 13 residues. CDR3 sequence (DNA): TGTGCCAGCAGTTACTCCCTCTCCGGGGAGCTGTTTTTT. It yields the protein CASSYSLSGELFF.

The gene calls are TRBV6-1 and TRBJ2-5, with D tentatively TRBD1 (6 bases). The J call may be in error: the DNA end matches TRBJ2-7 better. The CDR3 contains 12 residues. CDR1 and CDR2 from the germline V gene are MNHNS and SASEGT. The CDR3 region is CAVGTYTYEQYF. As DNA, the CDR3 is TGTGCCGTCGGGACATACACCTACGAGCAGTACTTC.

The chain links TRBV5-6 to TRBJ2-5; D is unclear. V dropped 4 bases and J dropped 5 bases, with 12 bases sitting between them. Germline V gene sequence: CDR1 SGHDT, CDR2 YYEEEE. The length of the CDR3 is 13 residues. DNA of the CDR3: TGTGCCAGCAGCCGGATTAACGGGGAGACCCAGTACTTC. Its protein product is CASSRINGETQYF.

The J gene is TRBJ2-2, the V gene TRBV21-1; the DNA was not compared with TRBD1, the D call given in the table. TRBV21-1 is noted as a pseudogene. This CDR3 region has 15 residues. The CDR3 protein is CASSKVRRNTGELFF. The CDR3, as DNA: TGTGCCAGCAGCAAAGTACGCAGAAACACCGGGGAGCTGTTTTTT.

The V call is TRBV7-6, the J call TRBJ2-1, with 7 positions matching TRBD2. CDR3 length: 15 residues. Trimming removed 2 bases from V and 4 bases from J; junction bases left unmatched: 5. From germline, CDR1 is SGHVS and CDR2 FNYEAQ. CDR3 sequence reads: CASSLFSGLYNEQFF. In DNA, the CDR3 is TGTGCCAGCAGCTTATTTAGCGGGCTATACAATGAGCAGTTCTTC. Full variable domain (rest looked up from reference TRBV7-6 and TRBJ2-1): GAGVSQSPRYKVTKRGQDVALRCDPISGHVSLYWYRQALGQGPEFLTYFNYEAQQDKSGLPNDRFSAERPEGSISTLTIQRTEQRDSAMYRCASSLFSGLYNEQFFGPGTRLTVL.

The chain links TRBV11-2 to TRBJ2-7, with 7 bases aligning to TRBD1. In germline, CDR1 is SGHAT, CDR2 FQNNGV. CDR3 length: 14 amino acids. The trim removed 1 base at V and 2 bases at J, leaving 2 bases unmatched. The CDR3 reads CASSLGDSTYEQYF. The DNA for the CDR3 is TGTGCCAGCAGCTTAGGGGACAGCACCTACGAGCAGTACTTC.

Concerning this clone: The germline gene is not matched at one end of the junction; a read error may be the cause. This chain connects TRBV7-9 to TRBJ2-2; 7 nucleotides line up with TRBD2. The germline CDR1 and CDR2 sequences are SEHNR and FQNEAQ (reference sequence). There are 15 residues in the CDR3. The DNA of the CDR3 is TGTTCCAGCAGCTTCATCCTCGGGGGGACCGGGGAGCTGTTTTTT. It translates to CSSSFILGGTGELFF.

The V and J genes are TRBV5-1 and TRBJ2-1; 8 bases line up with TRBD2. Trimming took 0 bases from V and 5 from J; bases not matched to a gene: 4. The CDR3 has 15 amino acids. The germline CDR1 and CDR2 sequences are SGHRS and YFSETQ. The CDR3 nucleotides read TGCGCCAGCAGCTTGGCTGTGCGGGGGGACAATGAGCAGTTCTTC. It yields the protein CASSLAVRGDNEQFF.

This chain connects TRBV7-2 to TRBJ1-2; TRBD1 is a possible D gene (5 bases). The CDR3 is made up of 14 amino acids. The V end lost 5 bases, the J end lost 6 bases, and 16 bases lay between the germline ends. Germline V CDR1 and CDR2: SGHTA, FQGNSA. The CDR3, as DNA: TGTGCCAGCAGCGTCAGGGATAGAGGAAATGGCTACACCTTC. Its protein is CASSVRDRGNGYTF.

The J gene is TRBJ2-3, the V gene TRBV6-1; D uncertain. The length of the CDR3 is 11 residues. V was cut by 7 bases and J by 14 bases, with 16 bases left in between. Germline CDR1 reads MNHNS; CDR2 reads SASEGT. The CDR3 DNA follows: TGTGCCAGCAATATCGAGGTTAAAAGGTATTTT. Translating gives CASNIEVKRYF.

This clone was detected once. The chain employs TRBV15 and TRBJ1-1; 11 bases align to TRBD1. CDR3 length equals 15 residues. Germline-derived CDR1 and CDR2 are LNHNV and YYDKDF (reference sequence). Trimming took 3 bases from V and 6 from J; bases not matched to a gene: 6. The CDR3 is CATSRGDRGYAEAFF. The CDR3 nucleotides read TGTGCCACCAGCAGGGGGGACAGGGGGTATGCTGAAGCTTTCTTT.

The chain couples TRBV6-1 to TRBJ1-3; D may be TRBD1 (6 bases). CDR3 length: 15 amino acids. Trimming stripped 6 bases from V and 2 bases from J, with 14 bases between. Germline CDR1 MNHNS, CDR2 SASEGT. The CDR3 nucleotides are TGTGCCAGCAGCCTCCACAGGGACGCTGGAAACACCATATATTTT. Amino acid sequence: CASSLHRDAGNTIYF.

This clone appeared a single time. The chain carries TRBV4-3 and TRBJ2-5; D uncertain. The J call may be incorrect, as the DNA end agrees better with TRBJ2-7. There are 15 residues in the CDR3. Germline loops: CDR1 LGHNA, CDR2 YSLEER. In DNA form, the CDR3 reads TGCGCCAGCAGCCAAGAGTTCGGATACCGACACGAGCAGTACTTC. Protein: CASSQEFGYRHEQYF.